Each of the 7 T cell receptor beta chains below was sequenced from the same sample in a study of breast tumors, draining lymph nodes, adjacent tissues. Axillary draining lymph nodes of breast cancer patients supplied the node samples. TCRdb fed the multiplex PCR reads into MiXCR, producing one record per CDR3 protein. The profile shows 200,000 to 300,000 distinct CDR3 sequences, over 30% of them singletons. The sample taken for sequencing was axillary lymph node tissue. These receptors were obtained from a female donor with breast cancer. Some clones in this sample may be carry-over from other donors' samples.

In its sample, this clonotype was seen many times. The chain employs TRBV11-2 and TRBJ2-1; D gene unclear. The ends were cut back, 5 bases at V and 7 bases at J, with 18 bases in the middle. This CDR3 is 15 amino acids long. Germline CDR1 SGHAT, CDR2 FQNNGV. CDR3 region: CASSRRRMGSNEQFF. The CDR3 nucleotides read TGTGCCAGCAGCCGCCGTAGAATGGGTTCGAATGAGCAGTTCTTC.

This clonotype was recorded at least ten times. This chain uses TRBV30 with TRBJ1-6; D unclear. CDR3 length: 14 residues. V was cut by 5 bases and J by 10 bases, with 18 bases left in between. The V gene's germline CDR1 is GTSNPN and CDR2 SVGIG (reference sequence). The CDR3 sequence: CAWEPAGRHSPLHF. In DNA form, the CDR3 reads TGTGCCTGGGAGCCCGCGGGCCGTCACTCACCCCTCCACTTT.

This chain links TRBV7-2 with TRBJ2-5; D unresolved. V dropped 5 bases and J dropped 4 bases, with 14 bases sitting between them. Germline CDR1 and CDR2: SGHTA and FQGNSA. CDR3 length: 14 amino acids. The CDR3 sequence is CASSPILVGETQYF. As DNA, the CDR3 is TGTGCCAGCAGCCCCATCTTAGTAGGAGAGACCCAGTACTTC.

About this clonotype itself: It may be a read error: a sequence one base away is much more abundant. This chain uses TRBV9 with TRBJ2-5, with D hard to call. This CDR3 region has 14 residues. The germline CDR1 and CDR2 sequences are SGDLS and YYNGEE. The CDR3 nucleotides read TGTGCCAGCAGCGTTACGGCGGCACAAGAGACCCAGTCCTTC. Residues: CASSVTAAQETQSF.

This clonotype was detected ten times or more. V is TRBV7-8 and J is TRBJ1-3; 8 bases match TRBD1. Losses at the gene ends were 0 bases for V and 7 bases for J; bases not matched to a gene: 5. CDR3 length: 15 residues. Germline V lookup: CDR1 SGHVS, CDR2 FQNEAQ. The CDR3 loop is CASSLARTGRNTIYF. CDR3 nucleotides: TGTGCCAGCAGCTTAGCAAGGACAGGGAGGAACACCATATATTTT.

This clonotype occurred many times. The rearrangement joins TRBV12-3 or TRBV12-4 to TRBJ2-1, with TRBD2 as a possible D gene (5 bases). V gave up 3 bases and J gave up 6 bases, with 12 bases separating them. The CDR3 covers 14 residues. The CDR3 spells CASSFSSGANEQFF. CDR3 in DNA: TGTGCCAGCAGTTTTTCCAGCGGCGCCAATGAGCAGTTCTTC.

Turning to this clonotype: Germline and junction disagree at one end, which may indicate a read error. This chain links TRBV6-6 with TRBJ1-3; D gene unclear. The V gene's germline CDR1 is MNHNY and CDR2 SVGAGI (reference sequence). The CDR3 extends over 15 amino acids. This CDR3 is CASSHSTTAGNTIYF. CDR3 coding DNA: TGTGCCAGCAGTCACTCGACCACTGCCGGAAACACCATATATTTT.